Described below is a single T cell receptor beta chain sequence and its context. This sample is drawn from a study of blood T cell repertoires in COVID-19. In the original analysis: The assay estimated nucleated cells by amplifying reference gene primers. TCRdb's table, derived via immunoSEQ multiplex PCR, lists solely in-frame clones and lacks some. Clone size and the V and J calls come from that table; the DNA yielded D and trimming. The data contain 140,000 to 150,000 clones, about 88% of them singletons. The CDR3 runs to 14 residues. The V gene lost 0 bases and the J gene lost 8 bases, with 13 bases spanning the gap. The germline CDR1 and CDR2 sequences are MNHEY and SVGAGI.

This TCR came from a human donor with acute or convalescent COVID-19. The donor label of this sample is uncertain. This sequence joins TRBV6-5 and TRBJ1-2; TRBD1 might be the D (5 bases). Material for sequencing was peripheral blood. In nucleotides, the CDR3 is TGTGCCAGCAGTTACTCTGCAACAGGCGACGGCTACACCTTC. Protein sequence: CASSYSATGDGYTF.